The 23 T cell receptor beta chains below were found in one sample sequenced in a study of human T cells and chemical hapten exposure. In TCRdb, the RACE reads were re-called with MiXCR into one record per CDR3 protein. The repertoire holds roughly 100,000 distinct CDR3 sequences, approximately 10% seen once, with 2.9% in the top ten. Time point reported: healthy volunteer bleed at 2 weeks. Total RNA was isolated from unfractionated whole blood. The sample taken for sequencing was whole blood. The receptors come from a female donor in good health. Some clones in this sample may be carry-over from other donors' samples.

V gene TRBV6-2 or TRBV6-3 combines with J gene TRBJ2-2; D is perhaps TRBD1 or TRBD2 (5 bases each). The CDR3 extends over 15 amino acids. The germline CDR1 and CDR2 sequences are MNHEY and SVGEGT. V lost 2 bases, J lost 4 bases, and 11 bases lay in between. The CDR3 DNA sequence: TGTGCCAGCAGTTACGCCGGGGCGCCCACCGGGGAGCTGTTTTTT. Its translation is CASSYAGAPTGELFF.

This clonotype was recorded at least ten times. This rearrangement joins TRBV5-1 to TRBJ2-2, with D unresolved. V lost 2 bases, J lost 7 bases, and 6 bases lay in between. The CDR3 spans 12 residues. Germline-derived CDR1 and CDR2 are SGHRS and YFSETQ. CDR3 loop: CASSLYGGELFF. The CDR3, as DNA: TGCGCCAGCAGCTTATATGGCGGGGAGCTGTTTTTT.

V and J are TRBV20-1 and TRBJ2-1; possible D gene TRBD2, 6 bases. Germline-derived CDR1 and CDR2 are DFQATT and SNEGSKA (reference sequence). Trimming took 3 bases from V and 0 from J, leaving 15 bases between them. The CDR3 loop spans 16 amino acids. This CDR3 is CSASRRFGSSYNEQFF. The CDR3 DNA is TGCAGTGCTAGCCGTCGCTTCGGGAGCTCCTACAATGAGCAGTTCTTC.

This clonotype was found many times. This chain links TRBV20-1 with TRBJ2-7; 11 bases match TRBD2. In germline, CDR1 is DFQATT, CDR2 SNEGSKA (reference sequence). This CDR3 is built from 21 residues. V shed 0 bases, J shed 0 bases, and the junction held 19 bases outside the gene matches. The CDR3 protein is CSARDRRGLGLAGASSYEQYF. The CDR3 DNA sequence: TGCAGTGCTAGAGATCGCAGGGGCCTTGGACTAGCGGGCGCCAGCTCCTACGAGCAGTACTTC.

This clonotype was recorded a few times. V gene TRBV4-1 combines with J gene TRBJ2-1; the match to TRBD2 covers 7 bases. J lost 7 bases, V lost 8 bases, and 14 bases had no gene match. This CDR3 has 15 residues. CDR1 and CDR2 (germline): MGHRA, YSYEKL. CDR3 in amino acids: CASGQGLAGHNEQFF. CDR3 DNA: TGCGCCAGCGGTCAGGGCTTAGCGGGTCATAATGAGCAGTTCTTC.

This clonotype appeared a few times. The chain has TRBV28 and TRBJ2-7; a possible D gene is TRBD1 (5 bases). CDR3 length equals 15 residues. The V end lost 1 base, the J end lost 0 bases, and 10 bases lay between the germline ends. Germline CDR1 MDHEN, CDR2 SYDVKM. In nucleotides, the CDR3 is TGTGCCAGCAGTTTATTGTCAGGGAACTCCTACGAGCAGTACTTC. Residues: CASSLLSGNSYEQYF.

The genes are TRBV19 and TRBJ2-2; D is unresolved. Trimming removed 5 bases from V and 2 bases from J, with 9 bases in between. Germline loops: CDR1 LNHDA, CDR2 SQIVND (reference sequence). The CDR3 runs 14 residues. The CDR3 protein is CASSWGSNTGELFF. CDR3 DNA: TGTGCCAGTAGTTGGGGAAGTAACACCGGGGAGCTGTTTTTT.

The chain employs TRBV28 and TRBJ2-6; no definite D call. With 2 bases removed from V and 2 bases from J, the gap between germline ends came to 16 bases. The CDR3 has 18 residues. The V gene's germline CDR1 is MDHEN and CDR2 SYDVKM. The CDR3 here is CASSLTHFKLTGANVLTF. In DNA form, the CDR3 reads TGTGCCAGCAGTTTAACTCACTTCAAGCTAACTGGGGCCAACGTCCTGACTTTC.

The gene calls are TRBV10-1 and TRBJ2-7; 8 bases are a match to TRBD1. V lost 4 bases, J lost 6 bases, and 8 bases stayed unmatched. Germline V gene lookup returns CDR1 WNHNN and CDR2 SYGVQD (reference sequence). The CDR3 length is 14 residues. CDR3 in amino acids: CASSGGQGVPEQYF. The CDR3 DNA reads as TGCGCCAGCAGTGGCGGACAGGGAGTTCCCGAGCAGTACTTC.

This clonotype has only a few counts. The chain is built from TRBV10-2 and TRBJ2-3; no reliable D call. Germline values: CDR1 WSHSY, CDR2 SAAADI. The CDR3 totals 11 residues. V lost 6 bases and J lost 7, with 8 bases in between. CDR3 in amino acids: CASRWMYTQYF. CDR3 DNA sequence: TGCGCCAGCAGGTGGATGTATACGCAGTATTTT.

The rearrangement links TRBV5-5 to TRBJ2-7, with D maybe TRBD1 (5 bases). CDR1 SGHKS and CDR2 YYEKEE come from the germline V gene (reference sequence). The CDR3 runs to 15 residues. V was pared by 5 bases and J by 3 bases, with 18 bases between. The CDR3, as DNA: TGTGCCAGCAGTCCTACTGACAGCCTCTTCTACGAGCAGTACTTC. This translates into CASSPTDSLFYEQYF.

This clonotype has ten or more counts. The V and J genes are TRBV12-3 or TRBV12-4 and TRBJ2-3; D may be TRBD1 (6 bases). V lost 7 bases and J 5 bases, leaving 16 bases between the germline ends. The CDR3 extends over 14 amino acids. CDR3 protein: CASTSTGRIDTQYF. CDR3 DNA sequence: TGTGCCAGCACCTCAACAGGGCGGATAGATACGCAGTATTTT.

The table lists this clonotype with many counts. V and J are TRBV5-1 and TRBJ1-3; no clear D. The CDR3 sequence is 14 residues long. Looked up from germline, CDR1 is SGHRS and CDR2 is YFSETQ. The V gene lost 6 bases and the J gene lost 0 bases, with 10 bases spanning the gap. The CDR3 is CASNEGYSGNTIYF. The CDR3 DNA is TGCGCCAGCAACGAGGGTTACTCTGGAAACACCATATATTTT.

This clonotype appeared a few times. The CDR3 sequence is CATSSRDSPGELFF. Here the CDR3 DNA reads TGTGCCACCAGCAGCAGGGACTCCCCCGGGGAGCTGTTTTTT. V gene TRBV15 combines with J gene TRBJ2-2; tentatively, D is TRBD2 (6 bases). The germline V gene has CDR1 LNHNV and CDR2 YYDKDF (reference sequence). The CDR3 sequence is 14 residues long. The ends were cut back, 3 bases at V and 6 bases at J, with 11 bases in the middle. Using reference TRBV15 and TRBJ2-2 for the parts outside the CDR3, the full variable domain is DAMVIQNPRYQVTQFGKPVTLSCSQTLNHNVMYWYQQKSSQAPKLLFHYYDKDFNNEADTPDNFQSRRPNTSFCFLDIRSPGLGDTAMYLCATSSRDSPGELFFGEGSRLTVL.

This clonotype was seen at least ten times. V is TRBV20-1 and J is TRBJ1-2; no clear D gene. The CDR3 is made up of 12 amino acids. CDR1 is DFQATT, CDR2 SNEGSKA, per germline (reference sequence). V was trimmed by 1 base and J by 4 bases, leaving 7 bases between them. CDR3 in amino acids: CSARGGSYGYTF. DNA of the CDR3: TGCAGTGCTAGAGGGGGTAGCTATGGCTACACCTTC.

This clonotype showed up many times. The chain employs TRBV28 and TRBJ2-5, with D perhaps TRBD1 or TRBD2 (5 bases each). CDR3 length equals 14 residues. Trimming shortened V by 6 bases and J by 2 bases, and 13 bases separated the two germline ends. Germline lookup yields CDR1 MDHEN and CDR2 SYDVKM. CDR3 DNA sequence: TGTGCCAGCAGCGAACCGGGACGGCAAGAGACCCAGTACTTC. Its translation: CASSEPGRQETQYF.

This clonotype occurred a few times. This chain joins TRBV20-1 and TRBJ2-7; D gene uncertain. The CDR3 spans 14 residues. Germline assignment: CDR1 DFQATT and CDR2 SNEGSKA (reference sequence). The ends were cut back, 3 bases at V and 1 base at J, with 13 bases in the middle. The CDR3 DNA follows: TGCAGTGCTAGTAGGTTTTGGAGATCCTACGAGCAGTACTTC. This encodes CSASRFWRSYEQYF.

CDR3 nucleotide sequence: TGCAGTGCCCCCACCCCCGGGGACTCTTATCCCCACAATGAGCAGTTCTTC. Translating gives CSAPTPGDSYPHNEQFF. The chain recombines TRBV20-1 with TRBJ2-1; maybe TRBD2 (6 bases). The CDR3 spans 17 residues. V lost 6 bases and J lost 5, with 26 bases in between. The germline CDR1 and CDR2 sequences are DFQATT and SNEGSKA (reference sequence).

The chain carries TRBV24-1 and TRBJ2-3, with D hard to call. There are 13 residues in the CDR3. Germline values: CDR1 KGHDR, CDR2 SFDVKD. The V end lost 6 bases, the J end lost 1 base, and 7 bases lay between the germline ends. The CDR3 region has the DNA TGTGCCACCAGTTTGGACCGCACAGATACGCAGTATTTT. It yields the protein CATSLDRTDTQYF.

This clonotype was seen repeatedly, ten times or more. The chain combines TRBV28 with TRBJ2-1; possibly TRBD2 for D (7 bases). CDR1 is MDHEN, CDR2 SYDVKM, per germline. This CDR3 comprises 11 residues. Trimming stripped 4 bases from V and 13 bases from J, with 11 bases between. The CDR3 sequence: CASSYREGQFF. The CDR3 DNA is TGTGCCAGCAGTTACAGGGAGGGCCAGTTCTTC.

This clonotype was seen at least ten times. The V call is TRBV6-1, the J call TRBJ1-1; D perhaps matches TRBD1 (6 bases). V lost 2 bases and J lost 0, with 10 bases in between. Germline values: CDR1 MNHNS, CDR2 SASEGT. The CDR3 loop spans 15 amino acids. The CDR3 bases are TGTGCCAGCAGTGAAATCGGGGGCATGAACACTGAAGCTTTCTTT. It encodes CASSEIGGMNTEAFF.

The genes are TRBV2 and TRBJ2-1; D gene unclear. With 9 bases removed from V and 8 bases from J, the gap between germline ends came to 11 bases. CDR3 length: 11 residues. The germline CDR1 and CDR2 sequences are SNHLY and FYNNEI. In DNA, the CDR3 is TGTGCCAGGTCTTTGGGCTATGAGCAGTTCTTC. It yields the protein CARSLGYEQFF.

The rearrangement joins TRBV13 to TRBJ2-7; TRBD1 matches 7 bases. Trimming at V came to 10 bases and at J to 5 bases, leaving 8 bases not matched to a gene. CDR1 is PRHDT, CDR2 FYEKMQ, per germline (reference sequence). CDR3 length equals 12 residues. CDR3 in amino acids: CATGIGGHEQYF. In DNA form, the CDR3 reads TGTGCCACAGGGATAGGGGGCCACGAGCAGTACTTC.